The following is a T cell receptor (beta chain) sequence with its context. This entry comes from a study of blood T cell repertoires in COVID-19. The wider study: Researchers got acute and convalescent COVID-19 samples from the United States, Italy and Spain. T cells, B-cell-depleted T cells, or PBMCs provided the cDNA or gDNA that served as material.

The junction had 8 bases not matched to a gene; V was cut back by 3 bases and J by 3 bases. The germline V gene encodes CDR1 SGDLS and CDR2 YYNGEE. The CDR3 sequence is 15 residues long. Original handling: Scientists estimated how many nucleated cells there were by amplifying reference gene primers. Libraries were prepared by immunoSEQ multiplex PCR; TCRdb keeps only in-frame clonotypes and omits some of them. The V and J calls and clone size come from that table; D and trimming were worked out from the DNA. Among almost 30,000 clones listed, 70% to 80% were seen once. The sequenced sample was peripheral blood. V usage is TRBV9 and J usage is TRBJ2-7; 8 bases match TRBD1. The TCR comes from a woman in her 70s with acute or convalescent COVID-19. The DNA of the CDR3 is TGTGCCAGCAGCGCCCAAGGACAGGGTGGCTACGAGCAGTACTTC. Translated, it gives CASSAQGQGGYEQYF.